This T cell receptor (beta chain) was documented in a study of technical replicates of blood from a handful of donors. Measured with immunoSEQ multiplex PCR; TCRdb has only the in-frame clones, and not every one. Of tens of thousands of clones in the sample, about 95% were seen once. V dropped 2 bases and J dropped 4 bases, with 11 bases sitting between them. The CDR3 consists of 14 residues. The germline V gene has CDR1 MGHDK and CDR2 SYGVNS. The V and J genes are TRBV25-1 and TRBJ1-1; D is perhaps TRBD1 (6 bases). What was sequenced was T cells isolated from PBMCs. This sequence originates from a human donor in good health. CDR3 coding DNA: TGTGCCAGCAGTGAAATGGGGGCCGGCACTGAAGCTTTCTTT. Translating gives CASSEMGAGTEAFF.